This T cell receptor (beta chain) stems from a study of shared clonotypes between healthy human individuals. Overall study results and limits: Rarefaction showed sorted-subset sequencing was incomplete despite large depth. Some naive CD4 clonotypes, around 4.7%, turned up in common across four donors.

Replicate PCRs run on sorted subsets employed approximately 0.2 ug DNA, roughly 30,000 T cell genomes. The table came from immunoSEQ multiplex PCR; TCRdb's copy has only in-frame clones and leaves some out. Of about 1 million clones in the sample, around four fifths were seen once. Worth noting for this clone: What it binds is not known.

Source material: memory CD4+ T cells sorted from blood. Subset defined: CD45RA-negative fraction. The origin of this receptor is a man between 18 and 29 years old in good health.

The CDR3 nucleotides are TGTGCCAGCAGCGGTGACAGGGACTATGGCTACACCTTC. Translated: CASSGDRDYGYTF. This chain joins TRBV5-4 and TRBJ1-2; TRBD1 aligns across 7 bases. The germline V gene encodes CDR1 SGHNT and CDR2 YYREEE (reference sequence). After removal of 4 bases from V and 3 bases from J, the junction contained 3 bases not matched to a gene. The CDR3 is 13 amino acids.